This T cell receptor beta chain was profiled in a study of long-term antiretroviral therapy in people with HIV. Germline-derived CDR1 and CDR2 are SSHAT and FNYEAQ (reference sequence). This CDR3 is built from 16 residues. It was version v3.0 of the immunoSEQ assay that was run at survey level. Assay used: immunoSEQ multiplex PCR; TCRdb lists only in-frame clones, some missing. The sample gives about 40,000 clones, 86% of which show up once; approximately 5% is in the top ten. As for this clone: One end of the junction varies from germline; a read error may be responsible.

Sequences were derived from unsorted PBMCs, sampled 0.1 years before starting antiretroviral therapy. The chain joins TRBV7-7 to TRBJ2-7, with 9 bases identical to TRBD1. The receptor comes from a woman aged 45-59 years with HIV. CDR3 region: CASSLSRDRDNYEQYF. CDR3 coding DNA: TGTGCTAGCAGCTTAAGCCGGGACAGGGATAACTACGAGCAGTACTTC. Full variable domain (rest looked up from reference TRBV7-7 and TRBJ2-7): GAGVSQSPRYKVTKRGQDVTLRCDPISSHATLYWYQQALGQGPEFLTYFNYEAQPDKSGLPSDRFSAERPEGSISTLTIQRTEQRDSAMYRCASSLSRDRDNYEQYFGPGTRLTVT.